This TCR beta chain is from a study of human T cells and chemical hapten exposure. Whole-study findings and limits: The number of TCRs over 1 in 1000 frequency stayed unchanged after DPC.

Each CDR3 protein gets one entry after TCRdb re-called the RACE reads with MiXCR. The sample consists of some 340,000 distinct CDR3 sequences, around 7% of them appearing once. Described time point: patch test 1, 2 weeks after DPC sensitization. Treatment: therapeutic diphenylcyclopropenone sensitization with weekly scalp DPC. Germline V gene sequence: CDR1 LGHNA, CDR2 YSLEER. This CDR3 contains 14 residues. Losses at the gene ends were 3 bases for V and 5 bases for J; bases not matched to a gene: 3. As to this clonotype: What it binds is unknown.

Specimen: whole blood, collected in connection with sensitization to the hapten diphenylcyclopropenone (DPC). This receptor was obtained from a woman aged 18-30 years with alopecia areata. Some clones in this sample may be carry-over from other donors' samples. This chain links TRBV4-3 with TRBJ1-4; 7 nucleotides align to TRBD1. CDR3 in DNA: TGCGCCAGCAGCCAGGGACAGAACAATGAAAAACTGTTTTTT. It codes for CASSQGQNNEKLFF.